Listed here are 26 T cell receptor beta chains from one sample, sequenced in a study of STAT5B mutations in CD4+ large granular lymphocyte leukemia. TCRdb's table, derived via immunoSEQ multiplex PCR, lists solely in-frame clones and lacks some. The sample lists under 7,500 clones, about three quarters occurring once. Sequences were obtained from PBMCs. The receptors here all came from a woman in her 70s with CD4+ T-cell large granular lymphocyte leukemia.

This chain joins TRBV28 and TRBJ1-6; TRBD1 is a possible D gene (5 bases). Germline values: CDR1 MDHEN, CDR2 SYDVKM. V was pared by 7 bases and J by 6 bases, with 13 bases between. The CDR3 loop spans 14 amino acids. CDR3 region: CASTAGRGNSPLHF. CDR3 sequence (DNA): TGTGCCAGCACGGCAGGGCGTGGTAATTCACCCCTCCACTTT.

This chain links TRBV7-9 with TRBJ2-3, with 8 bases that match TRBD2. There are 19 residues in the CDR3. CDR1 and CDR2 from the germline V gene are SEHNR and FQNEAQ (reference sequence). V was clipped by 1 base and J by 4 bases; unmatched bases: 16. CDR3 sequence reads: CASSLGSAGGFRSADTQYF. CDR3 DNA sequence: TGTGCCAGCAGCTTAGGATCTGCGGGGGGCTTCAGGTCTGCAGATACGCAGTATTTT.

This clone has a handful of counts. The rearrangement uses TRBV19 and TRBJ1-2; D uncertain. V lost 4 bases, J lost 1 base, and 16 bases lay in between. Germline lookup yields CDR1 LNHDA and CDR2 SQIVND (reference sequence). The CDR3 contains 16 residues. The CDR3 protein is CASSKEGLGVNYGYTF. DNA for the CDR3: TGTGCCAGTAGTAAAGAAGGGCTTGGGGTTAACTATGGCTACACCTTC.

The chain uses TRBV9 and TRBJ2-3, with 10 bases matching TRBD2. Germline loops: CDR1 SGDLS, CDR2 YYNGEE. The CDR3 is made up of 17 amino acids. Trimming took 0 bases from V and 4 from J; bases not matched to a gene: 8. The CDR3 sequence: CASSVARAGGPADTQYF. The CDR3 region has the DNA TGTGCCAGCAGCGTAGCCAGAGCGGGAGGGCCTGCAGATACGCAGTATTTT.

The chain joins TRBV28 to TRBJ1-5; TRBD1 is a possible D gene (5 bases). This CDR3 spans 15 amino acids. Germline CDR1 is MDHEN and CDR2 is SYDVKM. V was shortened by 3 bases and J by 2 bases, with 11 bases between the two germline ends. CDR3 protein: CASSFFGAGNQPQHF. In DNA, the CDR3 is TGTGCCAGCAGTTTCTTTGGGGCTGGCAATCAGCCCCAGCATTTT. The whole variable domain, filled in from reference TRBV28 and TRBJ1-5, reads DVKVTQSSRYLVKRTGEKVFLECVQDMDHENMFWYRQDPGLGLRLIYFSYDVKMKEKGDIPEGYSVSREKKERFSLILESASTNQTSMYLCASSFFGAGNQPQHFGDGTRLSIL.

This chain joins TRBV7-3 and TRBJ2-7, with 8 nucleotides matching TRBD1. Trimming cost V 3 bases and J 7 bases; bases outside gene matches: 5. From germline, CDR1 is SGHTA and CDR2 FQGTGA. CDR3 length: 13 amino acids. The CDR3 region has the DNA TGTGCCAGCAGCTTGGGACAGGAGCGGGAGCAGTACTTC. Translated, it gives CASSLGQEREQYF. Full variable domain (rest looked up from reference TRBV7-3 and TRBJ2-7): GAGVSQTPSNKVTEKGKYVELRCDPISGHTALYWYRQSLGQGPEFLIYFQGTGAADDSGLPNDRFFAVRPEGSVSTLKIQRTERGDSAVYLCASSLGQEREQYFGPGTRLTVT.

V is TRBV5-8 and J is TRBJ1-3, with TRBD1 identical over 7 bases. V was clipped by 3 bases and J by 3 bases; unmatched bases: 6. The CDR3 has 15 amino acids. Germline CDR1 and CDR2: SGHTS and YDEGEE. This CDR3 reads CASSSGQADGNTIYF. DNA of the CDR3: TGTGCCAGCAGCTCAGGACAGGCGGATGGAAACACCATATATTTT.

This clone was counted between two and nine times. The chain joins TRBV19 to TRBJ1-2, with 8 bases matching TRBD1. Unmatched junction bases numbered 2, after V lost 3 bases and J lost 5 bases. The CDR3 runs to 13 residues. Germline V gene sequence: CDR1 LNHDA, CDR2 SQIVND (reference sequence). The CDR3: CASSIQGAYGYTF. The CDR3 DNA is TGTGCCAGTAGTATTCAGGGGGCGTATGGCTACACCTTC. Filled out from reference TRBV19 and TRBJ1-2, the complete variable domain reads DGGITQSPKYLFRKEGQNVTLSCEQNLNHDAMYWYRQDPGQGLRLIYYSQIVNDFQKGDIAEGYSVSREKKESFPLTVTSAQKNPTAFYLCASSIQGAYGYTFGSGTRLTVV.

The rearrangement links TRBV4-3 to TRBJ2-5; 11 positions match TRBD1. This CDR3 is built from 15 residues. V lost 4 bases and J lost 5; bases outside the gene matches: 6. Germline CDR1 reads LGHNA; CDR2 reads YSLEER. The CDR3 coding sequence is TGCGCCAGCAGCCCAGCCGGGACAGGGGGGGAGACCCAGTACTTC. It is translated as CASSPAGTGGETQYF.

The CDR3 sequence is CASSEGGAGNTIYF. The CDR3 DNA reads TGTGCCAGTAGCGAAGGAGGCGCAGGAAACACCATATATTTT. V and J are TRBV19 and TRBJ1-3; D unclear. The V end was cut by 6 bases, the J end by 4 bases, with 13 bases between. In germline, CDR1 is LNHDA, CDR2 SQIVND (reference sequence). The CDR3 is 14 residues long. The variable domain in full, completed from reference TRBV19 and TRBJ1-3, reads DGGITQSPKYLFRKEGQNVTLSCEQNLNHDAMYWYRQDPGQGLRLIYYSQIVNDFQKGDIAEGYSVSREKKESFPLTVTSAQKNPTAFYLCASSEGGAGNTIYFGEGSWLTVV.

The chain is built from TRBV7-9 and TRBJ2-1, with a weak D call TRBD2 (5 bases). Looked up from germline, CDR1 is SEHNR and CDR2 is FQNEAQ (reference sequence). V was shortened by 3 bases and J by 2 bases, with 17 bases between the two germline ends. This CDR3 contains 17 residues. Here the CDR3 DNA reads TGTGCCAGCAGCTTTAGGACTGCTCAGCGGACCTACAATGAGCAGTTCTTC. It translates to CASSFRTAQRTYNEQFF. Combining the CDR3 with reference TRBV7-9 and TRBJ2-1 gives the whole variable domain DTGVSQNPRHKITKRGQNVTFRCDPISEHNRLYWYRQTLGQGPEFLTYFQNEAQLEKSRLLSDRFSAERPKGSFSTLEIQRTEQGDSAMYLCASSFRTAQRTYNEQFFGPGTRLTVL.

The chain has TRBV5-4 and TRBJ2-7, with 9 bases lining up with TRBD1. The germline gives CDR1 SGHNT, CDR2 YYREEE (reference sequence). This CDR3 comprises 15 residues. V shed 7 bases, J shed 4 bases, and the junction held 12 bases outside the gene matches. As DNA, the CDR3 is TGTGCCAGCTATACAGGGGGCTCGGGGGTGTACGAGCAGTACTTC. It encodes CASYTGGSGVYEQYF.

This chain uses TRBV7-3 with TRBJ2-7; TRBD2 agrees at 11 bases. Germline CDR1 SGHTA, CDR2 FQGTGA. The CDR3 runs 13 residues. V trimming: 8 bases; J trimming: 4 bases; junction bases outside the gene matches: 4. CDR3 bases: TGTGCCAGCGGCACTAGCGGGAGTTACGAGCAGTACTTC. Its protein is CASGTSGSYEQYF. Variable domain in full (rest from reference TRBV7-3 and TRBJ2-7): GAGVSQTPSNKVTEKGKYVELRCDPISGHTALYWYRQSLGQGPEFLIYFQGTGAADDSGLPNDRFFAVRPEGSVSTLKIQRTERGDSAVYLCASGTSGSYEQYFGPGTRLTVT.

As concerns this clone: One end of the junction fails to match germline, which may point to a read error. The J gene is TRBJ2-7, the V gene TRBV5-1, with TRBD2 as a possible D gene (5 bases). CDR1 and CDR2 (germline): SGHRS, YFSETQ. The CDR3 runs 14 residues. This CDR3 reads CASSLAASSDEQYF. CDR3 nucleotides: TGCGCCAGCAGCTTGGCCGCTAGCTCCGACGAGCAGTACTTC.

This chain links TRBV7-9 with TRBJ2-5; 13 bases match TRBD2. The CDR3 consists of 15 residues. Germline V lookup: CDR1 SEHNR, CDR2 FQNEAQ (reference sequence). Losses at the gene ends were 3 bases for V and 4 bases for J; bases not matched to a gene: 2. The CDR3 sequence is CASSFGLAGAETQYF. Written as DNA, the CDR3 is TGTGCCAGCAGCTTCGGACTAGCGGGAGCAGAGACCCAGTACTTC.

This chain uses TRBV9 with TRBJ1-1; 7 positions agree with TRBD1. Losses at the gene ends were 3 bases for V and 2 bases for J; bases not matched to a gene: 4. The CDR3 spans 14 residues. CDR1 and CDR2 from the germline V gene are SGDLS and YYNGEE. This CDR3 is CASSARQGNTEAFF. The CDR3 coding sequence is TGTGCCAGCAGCGCCCGACAGGGAAACACTGAAGCTTTCTTT.

This clone ranks as medium-sized. V is TRBV27 and J is TRBJ2-7; 10 bases agree with TRBD2. This CDR3 is 14 amino acids long. V dropped 6 bases and J dropped 0; count of bases not matched to a gene: 2. In germline, CDR1 is MNHEY, CDR2 SMNVEV (reference sequence). As DNA, the CDR3 is TGTGCCAGCAGAGGACTAGCGGCCTCCTACGAGCAGTACTTC. Its protein product is CASRGLAASYEQYF.

V and J are TRBV19 and TRBJ2-3; 9 nucleotides line up with TRBD2. The CDR3 has 16 residues. Germline-derived CDR1 and CDR2 are LNHDA and SQIVND (reference sequence). V lost 0 bases to trimming and J lost 1 base; unmatched junction nucleotides: 2. The CDR3 coding sequence is TGTGCCAGTAGTATAGATGCGGGGGGGGGCACAGATACGCAGTATTTT. This encodes CASSIDAGGGTDTQYF.

The chain links TRBV7-6 to TRBJ1-6; D is unresolved. V was cut by 1 base and J by 10 bases, with 8 bases left in between. This CDR3 is built from 13 residues. CDR1 is SGHVS, CDR2 FNYEAQ, per germline. CDR3 loop: CASSLGEVSPLHF. As DNA, the CDR3 is TGTGCCAGCAGCTTAGGGGAGGTGTCACCCCTCCACTTT.

The chain recombines TRBV2 with TRBJ2-1; the match to TRBD2 covers 14 bases. Germline CDR1 and CDR2: SNHLY and FYNNEI. The CDR3 contains 16 residues. V trimming: 5 bases; J trimming: 5 bases; junction bases outside the gene matches: 5. This CDR3 reads CASSPGLAGENNEQFF. The CDR3 DNA reads TGTGCCAGCAGTCCGGGACTAGCGGGGGAAAACAATGAGCAGTTCTTC.

The CDR3 region is CASSTPGLAGARQSDEQYF. The CDR3 DNA follows: TGCGCCAGCAGCACACCGGGACTAGCGGGAGCCAGACAATCGGATGAGCAGTACTTC. J is TRBJ2-5 and V is TRBV4-1; 14 bases agree with TRBD2. The CDR3 spans 19 residues. J was trimmed by 11 bases and V by 5 bases; bases with no gene match: 22. Looked up from germline, CDR1 is MGHRA and CDR2 is YSYEKL.

This chain uses TRBV6-5 with TRBJ1-6; D is uncertain. Trimming took 0 bases from V and 8 from J, leaving 11 bases between them. Germline V CDR1 and CDR2: MNHEY, SVGAGI. This CDR3 has 15 residues. The CDR3 spells CASSYSPNRDSPLHF. The CDR3 region has the DNA TGTGCCAGCAGTTACTCACCGAACAGAGATTCACCCCTCCACTTT.

The chain has TRBV7-9 and TRBJ2-7, with a possible D match to TRBD1 (6 bases). Looked up from germline, CDR1 is SEHNR and CDR2 is FQNEAQ (reference sequence). The ends were cut back, 5 bases at V and 0 bases at J, with 14 bases in the middle. This CDR3 has 15 amino acids. CDR3 amino acids: CASSQTGLLSYEQYF. CDR3 nucleotides: TGTGCCAGCAGCCAGACAGGTTTGCTCTCCTACGAGCAGTACTTC.

The V and J genes are TRBV7-9 and TRBJ2-2; TRBD1 or TRBD2 may be the D gene (5 bases each). The V and J ends lost 3 bases and 4 bases respectively, with 12 bases between them. Germline V lookup: CDR1 SEHNR, CDR2 FQNEAQ (reference sequence). The CDR3 runs to 15 residues. Written as DNA, the CDR3 is TGTGCCAGCAGCTTGGGACGCCACGGCACCGGGGAGCTGTTTTTT. Amino acid sequence: CASSLGRHGTGELFF.

The gene calls are TRBV29-1 and TRBJ1-1; D is unclear. The CDR3 is 15 residues long. The germline gives CDR1 SQVTM, CDR2 ANQGSEA. The germline V and J ends were trimmed by 7 bases and 0 bases, with 18 bases remaining between them. CDR3 in amino acids: CSASGGWGMNTEAFF. The DNA of the CDR3 is TGCAGCGCTAGCGGAGGGTGGGGAATGAACACTGAAGCTTTCTTT.

The chain recombines TRBV5-1 with TRBJ2-7; a weak D match, TRBD2 (7 bases). Germline V gives CDR1 SGHRS, CDR2 YFSETQ. With 6 bases removed from V and 4 bases from J, the gap between germline ends came to 23 bases. The CDR3 covers 16 residues. The CDR3, as DNA: TGCGCCAGCACCCGGGGAGGGTCGGGACAACTTTACGAGCAGTACTTC. Protein: CASTRGGSGQLYEQYF.